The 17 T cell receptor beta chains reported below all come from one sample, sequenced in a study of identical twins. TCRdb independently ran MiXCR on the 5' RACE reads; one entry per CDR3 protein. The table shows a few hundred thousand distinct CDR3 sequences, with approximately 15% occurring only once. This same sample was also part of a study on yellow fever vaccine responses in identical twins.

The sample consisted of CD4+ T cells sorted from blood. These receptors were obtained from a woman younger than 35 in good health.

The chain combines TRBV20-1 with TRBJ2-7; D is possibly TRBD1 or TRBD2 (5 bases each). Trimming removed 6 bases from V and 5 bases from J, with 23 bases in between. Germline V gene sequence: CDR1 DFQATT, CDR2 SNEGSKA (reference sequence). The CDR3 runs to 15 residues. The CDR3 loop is CSASPTGTIPDEQYF. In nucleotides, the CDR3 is TGCAGTGCAAGCCCGACCGGGACGATCCCCGACGAGCAGTACTTC.

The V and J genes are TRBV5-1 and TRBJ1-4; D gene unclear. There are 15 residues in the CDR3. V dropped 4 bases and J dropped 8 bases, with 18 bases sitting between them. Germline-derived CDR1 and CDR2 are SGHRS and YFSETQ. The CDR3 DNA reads TGCGCCAGCAGCCCGGGAACGGGTCGCGGAGAAAAACTGTTTTTT. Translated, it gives CASSPGTGRGEKLFF.

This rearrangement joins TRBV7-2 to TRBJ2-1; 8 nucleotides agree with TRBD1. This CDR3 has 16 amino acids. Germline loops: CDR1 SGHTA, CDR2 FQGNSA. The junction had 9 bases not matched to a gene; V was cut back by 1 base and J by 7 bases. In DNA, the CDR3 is TGTGCCAGCAGCTTAGTAGGGTCAGGGGGCTTAAATGAGCAGTTCTTC. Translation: CASSLVGSGGLNEQFF.

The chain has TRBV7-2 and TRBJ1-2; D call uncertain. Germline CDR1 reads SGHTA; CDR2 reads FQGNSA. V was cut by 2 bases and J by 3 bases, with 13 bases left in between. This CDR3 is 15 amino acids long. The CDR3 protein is CASSLRRGGDYGYTF. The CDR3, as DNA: TGTGCCAGCAGCTTACGCCGGGGAGGTGACTATGGCTACACCTTC.

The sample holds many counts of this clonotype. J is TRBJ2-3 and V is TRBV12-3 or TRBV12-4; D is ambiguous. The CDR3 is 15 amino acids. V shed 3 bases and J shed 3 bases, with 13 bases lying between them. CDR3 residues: CASSFGSANTDTQYF. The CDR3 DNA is TGTGCCAGCAGTTTTGGGTCCGCGAATACAGATACGCAGTATTTT.

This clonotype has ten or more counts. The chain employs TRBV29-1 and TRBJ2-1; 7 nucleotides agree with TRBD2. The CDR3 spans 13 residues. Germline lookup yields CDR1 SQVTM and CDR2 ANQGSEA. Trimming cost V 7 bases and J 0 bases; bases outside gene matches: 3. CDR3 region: CSAGLTSYNEQFF. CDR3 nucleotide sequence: TGCAGCGCGGGACTAACCTCCTACAATGAGCAGTTCTTC.

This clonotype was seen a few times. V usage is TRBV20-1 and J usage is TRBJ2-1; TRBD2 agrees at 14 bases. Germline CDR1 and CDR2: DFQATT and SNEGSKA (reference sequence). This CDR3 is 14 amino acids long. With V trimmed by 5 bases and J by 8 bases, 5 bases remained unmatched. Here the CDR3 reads CSAVTSGRADEQFF. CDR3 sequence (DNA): TGCAGTGCTGTGACTAGCGGGAGGGCCGATGAGCAGTTCTTC.

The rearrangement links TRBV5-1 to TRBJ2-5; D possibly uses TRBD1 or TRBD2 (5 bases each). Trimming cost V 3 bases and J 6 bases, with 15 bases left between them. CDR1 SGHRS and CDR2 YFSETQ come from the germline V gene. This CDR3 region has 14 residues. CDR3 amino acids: CASSWGPGSQTQYF. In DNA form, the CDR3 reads TGCGCCAGCAGCTGGGGACCGGGAAGTCAGACCCAGTACTTC.

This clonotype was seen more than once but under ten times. The CDR3 here is CASSLSGTSSTDTQYF. The DNA of the CDR3 is TGCGCCAGCAGCTTGAGCGGCACCAGCAGCACAGATACGCAGTATTTT. The V call is TRBV5-1, the J call TRBJ2-3, with TRBD2 as a possible D gene (5 bases). Germline lookup yields CDR1 SGHRS and CDR2 YFSETQ. This CDR3 contains 16 residues. Between the trimmed V and J ends, which lost 1 base and 0 bases, there was a span of 12 bases.

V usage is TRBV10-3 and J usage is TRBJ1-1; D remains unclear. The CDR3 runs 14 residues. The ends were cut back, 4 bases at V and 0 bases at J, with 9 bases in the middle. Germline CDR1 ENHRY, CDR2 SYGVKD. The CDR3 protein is CAISVIAMNTEAFF. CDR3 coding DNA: TGTGCCATCAGTGTTATAGCGATGAACACTGAAGCTTTCTTT.

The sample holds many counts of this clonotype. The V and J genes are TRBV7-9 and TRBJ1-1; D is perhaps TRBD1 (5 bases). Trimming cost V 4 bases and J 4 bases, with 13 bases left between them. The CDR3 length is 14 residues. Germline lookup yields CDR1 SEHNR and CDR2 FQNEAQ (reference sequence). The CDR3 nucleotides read TGTGCCAGCAGCTCCATTGGGGGGGGCACTGAAGCTTTCTTT. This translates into CASSSIGGGTEAFF. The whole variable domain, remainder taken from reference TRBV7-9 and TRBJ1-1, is DTGVSQNPRHKITKRGQNVTFRCDPISEHNRLYWYRQTLGQGPEFLTYFQNEAQLEKSRLLSDRFSAERPKGSFSTLEIQRTEQGDSAMYLCASSSIGGGTEAFFGQGTRLTVV.

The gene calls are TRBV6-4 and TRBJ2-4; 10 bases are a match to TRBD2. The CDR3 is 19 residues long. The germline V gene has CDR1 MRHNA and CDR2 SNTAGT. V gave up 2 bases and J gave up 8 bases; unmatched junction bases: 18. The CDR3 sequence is CASSDVLGLASGGRDIQYF. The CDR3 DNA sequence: TGTGCCAGCAGTGACGTACTCGGTTTGGCTAGCGGGGGACGGGACATTCAGTACTTC.

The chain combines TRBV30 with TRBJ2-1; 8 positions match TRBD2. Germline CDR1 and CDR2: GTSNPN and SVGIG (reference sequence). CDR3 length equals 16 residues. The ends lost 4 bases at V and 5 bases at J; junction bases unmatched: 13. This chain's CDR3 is CAWTRGRLASNNEQFF. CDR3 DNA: TGTGCCTGGACAAGGGGGAGACTAGCGAGTAACAATGAGCAGTTCTTC. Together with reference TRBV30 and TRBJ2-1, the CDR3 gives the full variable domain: SQTIHQWPATLVQPVGSPLSLECTVEGTSNPNLYWYRQAAGRGLQLLFYSVGIGQISSEVPQNLSASRPQDRQFILSSKKLLLSDSGFYLCAWTRGRLASNNEQFFGPGTRLTVL.

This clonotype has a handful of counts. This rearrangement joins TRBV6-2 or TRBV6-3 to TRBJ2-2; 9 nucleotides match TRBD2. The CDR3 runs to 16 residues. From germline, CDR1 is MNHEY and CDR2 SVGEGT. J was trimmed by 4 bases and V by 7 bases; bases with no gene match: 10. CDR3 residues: CASKREVGTFTGELFF. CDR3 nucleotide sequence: TGTGCCAGCAAGCGGGAGGTTGGGACCTTCACCGGGGAGCTGTTTTTT.

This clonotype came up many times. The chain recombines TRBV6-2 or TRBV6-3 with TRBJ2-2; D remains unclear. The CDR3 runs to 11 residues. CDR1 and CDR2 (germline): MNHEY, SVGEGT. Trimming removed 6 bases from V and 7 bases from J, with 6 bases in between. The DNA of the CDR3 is TGTGCCAGCAGAACGGGCGGGGAGCTGTTTTTT. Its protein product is CASRTGGELFF.

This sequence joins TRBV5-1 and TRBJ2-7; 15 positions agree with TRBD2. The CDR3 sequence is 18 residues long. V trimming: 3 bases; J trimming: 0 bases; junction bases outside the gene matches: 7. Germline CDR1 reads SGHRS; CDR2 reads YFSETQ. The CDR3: CASSSGLAGGPSSYEQYF. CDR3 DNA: TGCGCCAGCAGCTCGGGACTAGCGGGAGGTCCGAGCTCCTACGAGCAGTACTTC.

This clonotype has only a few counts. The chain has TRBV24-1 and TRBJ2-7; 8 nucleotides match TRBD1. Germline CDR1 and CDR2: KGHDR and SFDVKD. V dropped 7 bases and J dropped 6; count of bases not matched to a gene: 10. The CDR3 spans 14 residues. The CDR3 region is CATSSDRGHPEQYF. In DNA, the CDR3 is TGTGCCACCAGCAGCGACAGGGGACACCCCGAGCAGTACTTC.